This entry concerns a single T cell receptor beta chain. The sample originates from a study of blood T cell repertoires in COVID-19. Study-level information: Nucleic acid was either cDNA or gDNA, and it came from T cells, B-cell-depleted T cells, or PBMCs.

Germline V gene sequence: CDR1 LGHDT, CDR2 YNNKEL (reference sequence). Trimming removed 0 bases at V and 6 bases at J, with 14 bases between. The CDR3 has 16 amino acids. Produced via immunoSEQ multiplex PCR; TCRdb's table is partial and in-frame only. The profile shows about 110,000 clones, about 91% of them singletons. The chain couples TRBV3-1 (or the pseudogene TRBV3-2) to TRBJ1-4; the D is unclear. This TCR came from a man between 45 and 60 years old with active or convalescent COVID-19. Sequences were obtained from peripheral blood. Here the CDR3 reads CASSQDLGLVDEKLFF. The CDR3 DNA reads as TGTGCCAGCAGCCAAGATCTCGGGTTGGTCGATGAAAAACTGTTTTTT.